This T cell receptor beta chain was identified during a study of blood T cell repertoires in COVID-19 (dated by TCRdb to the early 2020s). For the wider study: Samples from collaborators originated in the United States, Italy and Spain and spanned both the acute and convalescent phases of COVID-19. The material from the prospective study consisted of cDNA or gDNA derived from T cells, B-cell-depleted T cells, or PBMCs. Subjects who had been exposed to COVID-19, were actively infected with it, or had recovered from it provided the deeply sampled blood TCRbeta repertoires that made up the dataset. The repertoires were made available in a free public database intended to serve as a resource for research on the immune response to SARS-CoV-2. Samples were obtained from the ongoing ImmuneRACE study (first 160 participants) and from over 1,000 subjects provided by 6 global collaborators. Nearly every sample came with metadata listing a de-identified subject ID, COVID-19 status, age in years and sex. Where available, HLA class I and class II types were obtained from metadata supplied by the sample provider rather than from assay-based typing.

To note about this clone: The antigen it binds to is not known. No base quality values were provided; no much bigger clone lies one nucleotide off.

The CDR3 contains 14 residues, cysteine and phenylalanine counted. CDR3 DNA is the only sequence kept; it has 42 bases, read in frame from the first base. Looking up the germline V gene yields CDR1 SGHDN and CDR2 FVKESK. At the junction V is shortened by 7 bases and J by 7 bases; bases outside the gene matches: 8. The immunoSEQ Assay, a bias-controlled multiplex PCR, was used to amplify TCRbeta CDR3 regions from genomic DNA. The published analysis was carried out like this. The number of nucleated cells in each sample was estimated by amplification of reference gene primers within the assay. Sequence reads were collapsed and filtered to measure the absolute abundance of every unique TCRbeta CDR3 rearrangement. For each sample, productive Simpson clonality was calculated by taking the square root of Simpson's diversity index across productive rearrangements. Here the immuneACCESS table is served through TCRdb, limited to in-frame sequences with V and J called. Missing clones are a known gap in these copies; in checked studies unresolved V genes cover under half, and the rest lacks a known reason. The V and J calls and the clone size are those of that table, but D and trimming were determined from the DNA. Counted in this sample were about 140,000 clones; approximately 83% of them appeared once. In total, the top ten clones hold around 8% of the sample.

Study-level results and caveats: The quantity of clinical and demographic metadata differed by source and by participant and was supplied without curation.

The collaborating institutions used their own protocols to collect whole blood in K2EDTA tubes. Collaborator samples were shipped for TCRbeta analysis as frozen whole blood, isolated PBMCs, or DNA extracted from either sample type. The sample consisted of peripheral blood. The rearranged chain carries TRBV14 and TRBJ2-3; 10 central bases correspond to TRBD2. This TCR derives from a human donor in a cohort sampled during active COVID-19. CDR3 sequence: CASTAGGASYTQYF. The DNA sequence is TGTGCCAGCACAGCGGGGGGGGCATCATATACGCAGTATTTT. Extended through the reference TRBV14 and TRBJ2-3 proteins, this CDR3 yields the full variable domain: EAGVTQFPSHSVIEKGQTVTLRCDPISGHDNLYWYRRVMGKEIKFLLHFVKESKQDESGMPNNRFLAERTGGTYSTLKVQPAELEDSGVYFCASTAGGASYTQYFGPGTRLTVL.